This T cell receptor (beta chain) was identified in a study of T cell responses to AZD1222 COVID-19 vaccine. Background on the study: Second-dose schedules of about 4 or about 12 weeks were combined. Whole-study findings and limits: Reports say nearly half of spike-specific TCRs go after unmutated variant regions. Just a handful of AZD1222 recipients tested seropositive at baseline. In all cases, repertoires were sampled only after the peak T cell response.

As regards this clone: The antigen is undetermined.

Data came from immunoSEQ multiplex PCR; TCRdb stores just in-frame clones and leaves some out. This table holds about 100,000 clones, around nine tenths found once. The germline V gene encodes CDR1 SGDLS and CDR2 YYNGEE. The CDR3 runs 14 residues. Germline trimming cut 6 bases from V and 5 bases from J; bases unmatched to any gene: 6. The chain carries TRBV9 and TRBJ1-1; TRBD1 matches at 11 bases. This specimen consisted of peripheral blood, obtained on day 0 of AZD1222 vaccination. The sequence was obtained from an adult in good health. DNA for the CDR3: TGTGCCAGCACTCAGGGACAGGGGGGTACTGAAGCTTTCTTT. Protein product: CASTQGQGGTEAFF.